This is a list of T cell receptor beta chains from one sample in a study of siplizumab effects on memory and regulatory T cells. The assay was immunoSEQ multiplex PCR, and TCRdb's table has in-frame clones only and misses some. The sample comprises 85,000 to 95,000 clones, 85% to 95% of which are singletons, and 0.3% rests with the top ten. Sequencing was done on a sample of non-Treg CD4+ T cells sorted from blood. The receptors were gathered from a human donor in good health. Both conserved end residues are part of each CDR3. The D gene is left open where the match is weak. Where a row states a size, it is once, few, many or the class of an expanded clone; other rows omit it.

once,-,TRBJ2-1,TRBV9,TGTGCCAGCAGCGTCCATCACAATGAGCAGTTCTTC,CASSVHHNEQFF
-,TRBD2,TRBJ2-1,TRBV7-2,TGTGCCAGCAGCTTAGACGGGCGGGAGAGCCCCTACAATGAGCAGTTCTTC,CASSLDGRESPYNEQFF
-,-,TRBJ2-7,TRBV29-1,TGCAGCGGGGGCCAGGGGGGGTACGAGCAGTACTTC,CSGGQGGYEQYF
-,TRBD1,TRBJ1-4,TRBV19,TGTGCCAGTAGTATATCGACAGGGGGACTCAATGAAAAACTGTTTTTT,CASSISTGGLNEKLFF
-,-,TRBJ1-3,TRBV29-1,TGCAGCGTTGTTGGGGGGAGCTCTGGAAACACCATATATTTT,CSVVGGSSGNTIYF
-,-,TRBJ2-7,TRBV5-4,TGTGCCAGCAGCTTGGGGCTAGGACCCTCGCTCTACGAGCAGTACTTC,CASSLGLGPSLYEQYF
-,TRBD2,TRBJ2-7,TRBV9,TGTGCCAGCAGCGTAGCTCCAGCGGGGGCCTACGAGCAGTACTTC,CASSVAPAGAYEQYF
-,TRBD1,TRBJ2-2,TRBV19,TGTGCCAGTAGTCCGTGGACAGGGGGCAACACCGGGGAGCTGTTTTTT,CASSPWTGGNTGELFF
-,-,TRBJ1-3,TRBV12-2,TGTGCAAGTCGACCAGAGGGAACGGGACCTGGAAACACCATATATTTT,CASRPEGTGPGNTIYF
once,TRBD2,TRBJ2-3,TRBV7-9,TGTGCCAGCAGCCTAGGCGCTAGCGGTACAGATACGCAGTATTTT,CASSLGASGTDTQYF
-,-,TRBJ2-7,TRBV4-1,TGCGCCAGCAGCCAGCTACAGGGACTTTCCTACGAGCAGTACTTC,CASSQLQGLSYEQYF
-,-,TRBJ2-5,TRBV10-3,TGTGCCATCAGCAGGGGGGTAGGGCAGTACTTC,CAISRGVGQYF
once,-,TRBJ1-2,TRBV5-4,TGTGCCAGCCATCGGACTGGGGGCGATGGCTACACCTTC,CASHRTGGDGYTF
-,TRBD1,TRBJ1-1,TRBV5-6,TGTGCCAGCAGCTTGGGACAGGGGTACACTGAAGCTTTCTTT,CASSLGQGYTEAFF
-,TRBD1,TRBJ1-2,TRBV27,TGTGCCAGCAGCTCCGACAGGGAACCTGGCTACACCTTC,CASSSDREPGYTF
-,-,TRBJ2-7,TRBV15,TGTGCCACCAGCACTGCCCATGCCTACGAGCAGTACTTC,CATSTAHAYEQYF
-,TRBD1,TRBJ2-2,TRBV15,TGTGCCACCAGCAGATACGGGACAGCCGGGGAGCTGTTTTTT,CATSRYGTAGELFF
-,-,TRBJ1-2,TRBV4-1,TGCGCCAGCAGCCACACTCTCGTCCTGCGGAATACTAACTATGGCTACACCTTC,CASSHTLVLRNTNYGYTF
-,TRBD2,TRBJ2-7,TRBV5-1,TGCGCCAGCAGCTCAAAGCCAGCGGGGCGTCCCTACGAGCAGTACTTC,CASSSKPAGRPYEQYF
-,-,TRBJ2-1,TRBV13,TGTGCCAGCAGCCTGGGAGCCGGGGGATGGCAGTTCTTC,CASSLGAGGWQFF
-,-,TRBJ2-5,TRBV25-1,TGTGCCAGCAGTGGGTCGTGGGGCCACCAAGAGACCCAGTACTTC,CASSGSWGHQETQYF
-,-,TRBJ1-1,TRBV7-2,TGTGCCAGCAGCTGGCAGGGTGAGACTGAAGCTTTCTTT,CASSWQGETEAFF
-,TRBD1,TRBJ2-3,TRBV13,TGTGCCAGCAGCCAAGGAGCCAGGGGGCGTGATACGCAGTATTTT,CASSQGARGRDTQYF
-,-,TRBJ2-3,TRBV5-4,TGTGCCAGCAGCTTGGCCCTGGTGGGGGAGAGGGCAGATACGCAGTATTTT,CASSLALVGERADTQYF
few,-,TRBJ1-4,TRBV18,TGTGCCAGCTCACTCACCCCGACAGGAGGACTGTTTTTT,CASSLTPTGGLFF
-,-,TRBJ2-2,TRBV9,TGTGCCAGCAGCGTAGCCACAGTCCCTGCTGGGGAGCTGTTTTTT,CASSVATVPAGELFF
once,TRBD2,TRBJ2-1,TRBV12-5,TGTGCTAGTGGTTTTTCGGGACTAGCGGGAGTTAATAATGAGCAGTTCTTC,CASGFSGLAGVNNEQFF
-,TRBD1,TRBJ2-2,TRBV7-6,TGTGCCAGCAGCTTGGGACAGACCGGGGAGCTGTTTTTT,CASSLGQTGELFF
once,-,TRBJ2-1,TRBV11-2,TGTGCCAGCAGCTCAGGGGTGTATGAGCAGTTCTTC,CASSSGVYEQFF
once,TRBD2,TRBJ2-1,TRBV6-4,TGTGCCAGCAGTTCGACTAGCTTCAACTCCTACAATGAGCAGTTCTTC,CASSSTSFNSYNEQFF
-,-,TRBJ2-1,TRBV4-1,TGCGCCAGCAGCCAAGTGGGTCGGAACTCCTACAATGAGCAGTTCTTC,CASSQVGRNSYNEQFF
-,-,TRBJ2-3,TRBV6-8,TGTGCCAGCAGTGCAGATCCAGGAACAGATACGCAGTATTTT,CASSADPGTDTQYF
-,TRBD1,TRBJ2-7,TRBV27,TGTGCCAGCAAGGACAGGGTGCAAACCTACGAGCAGTACTTC,CASKDRVQTYEQYF
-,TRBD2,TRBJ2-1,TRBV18,TGTGCCAGCTCACCCGGACTAGCGGGTAATGAGCAGTTCTTC,CASSPGLAGNEQFF
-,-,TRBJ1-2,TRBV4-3,TGCGCCAGCAGCCACGGGCAGTATGGCTACACCTTC,CASSHGQYGYTF
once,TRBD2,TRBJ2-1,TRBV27,TGTGCCAGCAGTTTTTACCCGGCGGGGAGGGGTGAGCAGTTCTTC,CASSFYPAGRGEQFF
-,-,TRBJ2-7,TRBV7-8,TGTGCCAGCAGCTTAGTACAGGGTGTCTCGTTCGAGCAGTACTTC,CASSLVQGVSFEQYF
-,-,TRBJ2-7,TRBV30,TGTGCCTGGAGTTTGGGCTACGAGCAGTACTTC,CAWSLGYEQYF
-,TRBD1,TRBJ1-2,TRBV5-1,TGCGCCAGCAGCTTGGGTGGGACAGGGCATGGCTACACCTTC,CASSLGGTGHGYTF
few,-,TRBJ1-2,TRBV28,TGTGCCAGCAGTTTAACCGTCCAGGGCACCTATGGCTACACCTTC,CASSLTVQGTYGYTF
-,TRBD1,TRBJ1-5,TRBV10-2,TGCGCCAGCAGTGTACAGGGGGCTCAGCCCCAGCATTTT,CASSVQGAQPQHF
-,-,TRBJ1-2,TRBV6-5,TGTGCCAGCAGTTCCCCGGGGGGGGTTGGCTACACCTTC,CASSSPGGVGYTF
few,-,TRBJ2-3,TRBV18,TGTGCCAGCTCACCACCGCGGACCCTAAGGGTGACAGATACGCAGTATTTT,CASSPPRTLRVTDTQYF
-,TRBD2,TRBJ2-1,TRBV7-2,TGTGCCAGCAGCTTGACTAGCGGGGCCAACAATGAGCAGTTCTTC,CASSLTSGANNEQFF
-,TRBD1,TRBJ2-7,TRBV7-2,TGTGCCAGCAGCTTAGGGGTCGGGCAGGGGGCCTACGAGCAGTACTTC,CASSLGVGQGAYEQYF
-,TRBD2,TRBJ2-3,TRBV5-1,TGCGCCAGCAGCTTGGCACTAGCGGGAATTACAGATACGCAGTATTTT,CASSLALAGITDTQYF
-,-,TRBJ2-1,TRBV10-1,TGCGCCAGCAGTGAGTCCACAGCCCCCTACAATGAGCAGTTCTTC,CASSESTAPYNEQFF
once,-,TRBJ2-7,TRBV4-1,TGCGCCAGCAGCCAAGAGACGGACGGAGCCTACGAGCAGTACTTC,CASSQETDGAYEQYF
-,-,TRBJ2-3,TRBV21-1,TGTGCCAGCAGCAAACTCCTAGCGGGAGACACAGATACGCAGTATTTT,CASSKLLAGDTDTQYF